Listed below are T cell receptor beta chains from one sample, sequenced in a study of long-term antiretroviral therapy in people with HIV. The method was immunoSEQ multiplex PCR; TCRdb's version includes in-frame clones alone and lacks a portion of them. This table holds just under 10,000 clones, around 70% found once. The material sequenced was unsorted PBMCs, taken 1.8 years before starting antiretroviral therapy. The receptors derive from a man aged 40-49 years with HIV. Each CDR3 is given with its conserved first and last residue. D genes are given only for firm matches. Only some rows state a clone size, as once, few, many or a class for expanded clones.

v_gene	abundance	d_gene	j_gene	len	CDR3nt	CDR3aa
TRBV7-9	few	TRBD1	TRBJ2-1	14	TGTGCCAGCAACAGGGGGTCTACCTACAATGAGCAGTTCTTC	CASNRGSTYNEQFF
TRBV27	few	-	TRBJ1-6	13	TGTGCCAGCAGGGTGACAGCGCAAGGATCCCTCCACTTT	CASRVTAQGSLHF
TRBV7-2	-	TRBD2	TRBJ2-1	14	TGTGCCAGCAGCCTTAGCGGGGGGGCAAATGAGCAGTTCTTC	CASSLSGGANEQFF
TRBV7-9	-	-	TRBJ1-3	17	TGTGCCAGCAGCCAGAGGGACCTCGTCATCTCTGGAAACACCATATATTTT	CASSQRDLVISGNTIYF
TRBV19	-	TRBD1	TRBJ2-4	16	TGTGCCAGTAGTATCTCGGCCGGGACAGGGGGAAACATTCAGTACTTC	CASSISAGTGGNIQYF
TRBV7-4	-	TRBD1	TRBJ1-2	16	TGTGCCAGCAGTTATCAGCTGGGACAGGGGGACTATGGCTACACCTTC	CASSYQLGQGDYGYTF
TRBV28	-	-	TRBJ1-5	12	TGTGCCAGCAGCCCCCCGGATCGGCCCCAGCATTTT	CASSPPDRPQHF
TRBV11-2	-	-	TRBJ1-1	14	TGTGCCAGCAGCTCGGGACGGTTGAACACTGAAGCTTTCTTT	CASSSGRLNTEAFF
TRBV10-3	-	-	TRBJ2-3	14	TGTGCCATCAGTGAGCACGGAATCACAGATACGCAGTATTTT	CAISEHGITDTQYF
TRBV11-3	-	TRBD2	TRBJ2-2	19	TGTGCCAGCAGCCCCCGCTGGCTAGCGGGGGGGCTAAACACCGGGGAGCTGTTTTTT	CASSPRWLAGGLNTGELFF
TRBV5-4	-	-	TRBJ1-1	14	TGTGCCAGCAGCTTGGCACATAAGAACACTGAAGCTTTCTTT	CASSLAHKNTEAFF
TRBV5-5	-	TRBD2	TRBJ2-1	16	TGTGCCAGCAGCTTCTGGGCTAGCGGGGGCACAAGGGAGCAGTTCTTC	CASSFWASGGTREQFF